This passage covers 31 T cell receptor beta chains from one sample sequenced in a study of blood T cell repertoires in COVID-19. This table comes from immunoSEQ multiplex PCR, and its TCRdb copy is limited to in-frame clones, with some not included. The sample contains around 60,000 clones, roughly four fifths of which appear only once. The specimen sequenced was peripheral blood. These receptors all come from a woman older than 75 with acute or convalescent COVID-19.

This sequence joins TRBV5-1 and TRBJ2-7; TRBD2 aligns across 8 bases. CDR1 SGHRS and CDR2 YFSETQ come from the germline V gene. The CDR3 spans 14 residues. The junction had 5 bases not matched to a gene; V was cut back by 4 bases and J by 2 bases. This chain's CDR3 is CASSPSAGAYEQYF. CDR3 sequence (DNA): TGCGCCAGCAGCCCATCAGCGGGGGCCTACGAGCAGTACTTC.

The rearrangement joins TRBV29-1 to TRBJ1-3, with 7 bases lining up with TRBD1. CDR1 SQVTM and CDR2 ANQGSEA come from the germline V gene. After removal of 0 bases from V and 3 bases from J, the junction contained 5 bases not matched to a gene. The CDR3 extends over 15 amino acids. CDR3 nucleotide sequence: TGCAGCGTTGAAGAGGGGCAGGGGGATGGAAACACCATATATTTT. This encodes CSVEEGQGDGNTIYF. Complete variable domain (other parts from reference TRBV29-1 and TRBJ1-3): SAVISQKPSRDICQRGTSLTIQCQVDSQVTMMFWYRQQPGQSLTLIATANQGSEATYESGFVIDKFPISRPNLTFSTLTVSNMSPEDSSIYLCSVEEGQGDGNTIYFGEGSWLTVV.

The chain uses TRBV19 and TRBJ1-5, with 8 bases lining up with TRBD1. V lost 3 bases and J lost 7; bases outside the gene matches: 5. In germline, CDR1 is LNHDA, CDR2 SQIVND (reference sequence). The CDR3 is 14 amino acids. DNA of the CDR3: TGTGCCAGTAGTATCGGGAGACAGGGGCAGCCCCAGCATTTT. Amino acids: CASSIGRQGQPQHF.

This clone has just a few counts. The chain carries TRBV10-3 and TRBJ1-2, with TRBD1 matching 7 bases. V trimming: 3 bases; J trimming: 0 bases; junction bases outside the gene matches: 1. Germline loops: CDR1 ENHRY, CDR2 SYGVKD. The CDR3 consists of 14 residues. CDR3 residues: CAISDGTANYGYTF. CDR3 nucleotides: TGTGCCATCAGTGACGGGACAGCTAACTATGGCTACACCTTC.

This clone was seen once. CDR3 sequence (DNA): TGTGCCACCAGCAGAGATAAGGTGGGCGATGAAGCTTTCTTT. This encodes CATSRDKVGDEAFF. The genes are TRBV15 and TRBJ1-1; D is undetermined. The germline gives CDR1 LNHNV, CDR2 YYDKDF (reference sequence). This CDR3 comprises 14 residues. Between the trimmed V and J ends, which lost 0 bases and 7 bases, there was a span of 12 bases.

The chain is built from TRBV11-2 and TRBJ2-6, with D perhaps TRBD2 (5 bases). The length of the CDR3 is 14 residues. Trimming removed 5 bases from V and 1 base from J, with 6 bases in between. Germline V gene data show CDR1 as SGHAT and CDR2 as FQNNGV. CDR3 in DNA: TGTGCCAGCAGCCGACTATCTGGGGCCAACGTCCTGACTTTC. Its protein product is CASSRLSGANVLTF. Complete variable domain (other parts from reference TRBV11-2 and TRBJ2-6): EAGVAQSPRYKIIEKRQSVAFWCNPISGHATLYWYQQILGQGPKLLIQFQNNGVVDDSQLPKDRFSAERLKGVDSTLKIQPAKLEDSAVYLCASSRLSGANVLTFGAGSRLTVL.

The CDR3 DNA reads TGTGCCAGCGTCGAGAAGCCCCAGCATTTT. Protein product: CASVEKPQHF. V is TRBV3-1 (or the pseudogene TRBV3-2) and J is TRBJ1-5, with D uncertain. With 8 bases removed from V and 8 bases from J, the gap between germline ends came to 7 bases. The germline V gene has CDR1 LGHDT and CDR2 YNNKEL (reference sequence). The CDR3 totals 10 residues.

The chain joins TRBV4-3 to TRBJ1-4; D gene uncertain. The CDR3 covers 13 residues. Trimming stripped 2 bases from V and 8 bases from J, with 9 bases between. Germline CDR1 reads LGHNA; CDR2 reads YSLEER. Written as DNA, the CDR3 is TGCGCCAGCAGCCAATATGGCAGAGAAAAACTGTTTTTT. Amino acids: CASSQYGREKLFF.

The chain combines TRBV2 with TRBJ2-1; TRBD2 matches at 10 bases. The germline CDR1 and CDR2 sequences are SNHLY and FYNNEI. J was trimmed by 4 bases and V by 7 bases; bases with no gene match: 7. This CDR3 region has 15 residues. In nucleotides, the CDR3 is TGTGCCAGCATAAAAGGACTAGCGGAATACAATGAGCAGTTCTTC. This translates into CASIKGLAEYNEQFF.

This rearrangement joins TRBV7-6 to TRBJ2-2, with TRBD2 identical over 14 bases. The J segment lost 4 bases and the V segment lost 1 base, leaving 2 bases of the junction unmatched. Germline V gives CDR1 SGHVS, CDR2 FNYEAQ. The CDR3 covers 17 residues. The CDR3 DNA reads TGTGCCAGCAGCTTAGGACTAGCGGGAGGGTTCACCGGGGAGCTGTTTTTT. Amino acid sequence: CASSLGLAGGFTGELFF.

The genes are TRBV29-1 and TRBJ2-7; 12 bases align to TRBD1. CDR1 is SQVTM, CDR2 ANQGSEA, per germline. The ends lost 3 bases at V and 7 bases at J; junction bases unmatched: 7. There are 14 residues in the CDR3. The CDR3 protein is CSVDKGQGAREQYF. Written as DNA, the CDR3 is TGCAGCGTTGATAAGGGACAGGGGGCGCGAGAGCAGTACTTC.

This chain connects TRBV6-5 to TRBJ2-2, with 7 bases fitting TRBD2. The V and J ends lost 7 bases and 5 bases, in that order; junction bases with no gene match: 7. CDR1 is MNHEY, CDR2 SVGAGI, per germline. The CDR3 runs to 14 residues. The CDR3 DNA sequence: TGTGCCAGCACGGCGGGGGAGGGGACCGGGGAGCTGTTTTTT. Its translation is CASTAGEGTGELFF.

The chain joins TRBV7-9 to TRBJ2-5; TRBD2 aligns across 12 bases. From germline, CDR1 is SEHNR and CDR2 FQNEAQ (reference sequence). V trimming: 5 bases; J trimming: 5 bases; junction bases outside the gene matches: 12. The CDR3 covers 17 residues. CDR3: CASSLDLAGGPGETQYF. The CDR3 DNA is TGTGCCAGCAGCCTCGACCTAGCGGGGGGGCCGGGGGAGACCCAGTACTTC.

The rearrangement joins TRBV28 to TRBJ2-7; D perhaps matches TRBD2 (6 bases). The V gene's germline CDR1 is MDHEN and CDR2 SYDVKM. Trimming shortened V by 3 bases and J by 1 base, and 13 bases separated the two germline ends. The CDR3 is made up of 15 amino acids. In DNA, the CDR3 is TGTGCCAGCAGTTTTCGACGGCGGGAATCCTACGAGCAGTACTTC. This gives the protein CASSFRRRESYEQYF. Full variable domain (missing parts from reference TRBV28 and TRBJ2-7): DVKVTQSSRYLVKRTGEKVFLECVQDMDHENMFWYRQDPGLGLRLIYFSYDVKMKEKGDIPEGYSVSREKKERFSLILESASTNQTSMYLCASSFRRRESYEQYFGPGTRLTVT.

The chain links TRBV11-2 to TRBJ1-2; D is uncertain. The CDR3 loop spans 14 amino acids. V shed 1 base and J shed 2 bases, with 8 bases lying between them. CDR1 is SGHAT and CDR2 is FQNNGV in the germline V gene. The CDR3 region has the DNA TGTGCCAGCAGCTTAGGACTCTCGAACTATGGCTACACCTTC. It translates to CASSLGLSNYGYTF.

The rearrangement joins TRBV5-1 to TRBJ2-7, with a tentative D call TRBD1 (6 bases). Per the germline V gene, CDR1 is SGHRS and CDR2 is YFSETQ. Trimming pared 4 bases from V and 1 base from J, leaving 15 bases between. The CDR3 contains 15 residues. The CDR3 DNA reads as TGCGCCAGCAGCCCCGGCCCCGGGACATCCTACGAGCAGTACTTC. Its protein is CASSPGPGTSYEQYF.

In nucleotides, the CDR3 is TGTGCCAGCAGCACAGACAGGGGTTCCTACGAGCAGTACTTC. Protein: CASSTDRGSYEQYF. The chain uses TRBV9 and TRBJ2-7, with 8 bases aligning to TRBD1. The length of the CDR3 is 14 residues. Germline lookup yields CDR1 SGDLS and CDR2 YYNGEE. Trimming removed 4 bases from V and 1 base from J; junction bases left unmatched: 4. Full variable domain (remainder filled in from reference TRBV9 and TRBJ2-7): DSGVTQTPKHLITATGQRVTLRCSPRSGDLSVYWYQQSLDQGLQFLIQYYNGEERAKGNILERFSAQQFPDLHSELNLSSLELGDSALYFCASSTDRGSYEQYFGPGTRLTVT.

The rearrangement joins TRBV7-2 to TRBJ1-5; 10 nucleotides line up with TRBD1. Germline loops: CDR1 SGHTA, CDR2 FQGNSA. CDR3 length: 17 amino acids. V shed 5 bases and J 4 bases; nucleotides not matched to a gene: 11. The CDR3 loop reads CASSQRRQGASNQPQHF. The CDR3 region has the DNA TGTGCCAGCAGCCAACGCAGACAGGGGGCGAGTAATCAGCCCCAGCATTTT.

Written as DNA, the CDR3 is TGTGCCAGCAGCTCGGGCGGGAGGTGGGAGACCCAGTACTTC. Translating it yields CASSSGGRWETQYF. The V call is TRBV5-6, the J call TRBJ2-5, with 8 bases lining up with TRBD2. Germline CDR1 and CDR2: SGHDT and YYEEEE. The CDR3 is made up of 14 amino acids. V shed 3 bases, J shed 5 bases, and the junction held 6 bases outside the gene matches.

The V and J genes are TRBV2 and TRBJ1-2; perhaps TRBD1 as D (5 bases). This CDR3 region has 11 residues. Germline loops: CDR1 SNHLY, CDR2 FYNNEI. Trimming cost V 9 bases and J 6 bases, with 11 bases left between them. The CDR3 DNA reads as TGTGCCAGGGGGGGACGAAATGGCTACACCTTC. Translated, it gives CARGGRNGYTF.

V and J are TRBV10-1 and TRBJ1-1; D perhaps matches TRBD1 (5 bases). The CDR3 loop spans 14 amino acids. Per the germline V gene, CDR1 is WNHNN and CDR2 is SYGVQD (reference sequence). V shed 3 bases and J shed 4 bases, with 12 bases lying between them. The CDR3 coding sequence is TGCGCCAGCAGTGACGGGGGGAGCGTCACTGAAGCTTTCTTT. Translating gives CASSDGGSVTEAFF.

The chain employs TRBV4-2 and TRBJ1-5; 7 nucleotides line up with TRBD1. In germline, CDR1 is LGHNA, CDR2 YNFKEQ. V lost 1 base, J lost 7 bases, and 7 bases stayed unmatched. CDR3 length: 15 amino acids. For the CDR3, the DNA is TGTGCCAGCAGCCAAGGGGGGGACAGATTACAGCCCCAGCATTTT. Protein product: CASSQGGDRLQPQHF.

The chain links TRBV3-1 (or the pseudogene TRBV3-2) to TRBJ1-3, with D hard to call. The germline gives CDR1 LGHDT, CDR2 YNNKEL (reference sequence). V lost 3 bases to trimming and J lost 4 bases, with 13 bases between them. CDR3 length: 15 residues. The CDR3 loop reads CASSQSQLAGNTIYF. CDR3 nucleotides: TGTGCCAGCAGCCAGTCCCAGTTGGCCGGAAACACCATATATTTT.

The chain has TRBV7-8 and TRBJ2-3; unclear D gene. The germline CDR1 and CDR2 sequences are SGHVS and FQNEAQ. V dropped 2 bases and J dropped 4 bases, with 13 bases sitting between them. The CDR3 runs 15 residues. The CDR3 DNA follows: TGTGCCAGCAGCTTACTCAGTTTTGTCTCAGATACGCAGTATTTT. It encodes CASSLLSFVSDTQYF.

V and J are TRBV4-1 and TRBJ2-7, with 7 bases identical to TRBD1. CDR3 length equals 15 residues. V trimming: 6 bases; J trimming: 1 base; junction bases outside the gene matches: 9. Germline V lookup: CDR1 MGHRA, CDR2 YSYEKL. The CDR3 DNA is TGCGCCAGCAGTCCCGGGACAGTTGGGTCCTACGAGCAGTACTTC. Translated: CASSPGTVGSYEQYF.

The chain links TRBV4-1 to TRBJ2-1; D is possibly TRBD2 (6 bases). Germline assignment: CDR1 MGHRA and CDR2 YSYEKL. The CDR3 sequence is 16 residues long. V gave up 6 bases and J gave up 2 bases, with 17 bases separating them. The CDR3 loop is CASRALERVAYNEQFF. CDR3 DNA: TGCGCCAGCAGGGCCCTCGAGCGGGTCGCCTACAATGAGCAGTTCTTC.

CDR3 DNA: TGTGCCAGCGGGGGAGGGGGTAGCTCCTACGAGCAGTACTTC. This sequence encodes CASGGGGSSYEQYF. The rearrangement joins TRBV28 to TRBJ2-7; D is perhaps TRBD2 (7 bases). The CDR3 totals 14 residues. With 8 bases removed from V and 0 bases from J, the gap between germline ends came to 14 bases. Germline loops: CDR1 MDHEN, CDR2 SYDVKM.

The chain uses TRBV19 and TRBJ1-5; TRBD1 aligns across 7 bases. The CDR3 covers 15 residues. Germline lookup yields CDR1 LNHDA and CDR2 SQIVND (reference sequence). Trimming at V came to 11 bases and at J to 2 bases, leaving 12 bases not matched to a gene. The CDR3 spells CAARQGHSGNQPQHF. CDR3 nucleotide sequence: TGTGCCGCACGACAGGGTCATTCGGGCAATCAGCCCCAGCATTTT. Variable domain in full (rest from reference TRBV19 and TRBJ1-5): DGGITQSPKYLFRKEGQNVTLSCEQNLNHDAMYWYRQDPGQGLRLIYYSQIVNDFQKGDIAEGYSVSREKKESFPLTVTSAQKNPTAFYLCAARQGHSGNQPQHFGDGTRLSIL.

The rearrangement uses TRBV27 and TRBJ2-3; TRBD2 matches at 9 bases. CDR1 MNHEY and CDR2 SMNVEV come from the germline V gene (reference sequence). V gave up 6 bases and J gave up 4 bases; unmatched junction bases: 5. CDR3 length equals 14 residues. CDR3 DNA: TGTGCCAGCAGGCGGGGGGGGCCCCCAGATACGCAGTATTTT. Translating it yields CASRRGGPPDTQYF.

V usage is TRBV12-3 or TRBV12-4 and J usage is TRBJ2-1; D uncertain. Trimming pared 3 bases from V and 9 bases from J, leaving 12 bases between. The CDR3 is 13 residues long. The CDR3 DNA reads TGTGCCAGCAGTTTCCTCGTCTACGGTGAGCAGTTCTTC. Residues: CASSFLVYGEQFF.

This rearrangement joins TRBV5-1 to TRBJ2-5, with 12 positions matching TRBD2. CDR3 length equals 16 residues. The junction had 6 bases not matched to a gene; V was cut back by 4 bases and J by 2 bases. From germline, CDR1 is SGHRS and CDR2 YFSETQ. The CDR3 region is CASSLQLAGGQETQYF. In DNA, the CDR3 is TGCGCCAGCAGCCTCCAACTAGCGGGAGGACAAGAGACCCAGTACTTC.